The 15 T cell receptor beta chains below all came from one sample that was sequenced in a study of control samples from healthy donors and cancer patients. TCRdb keeps only in-frame clones here, not all; method: immunoSEQ multiplex PCR. The sample has approximately 70,000 clones, about 90% seen once. The source material was PBMCs. Receptor source: a man aged 55 to 70 with lung cancer.

The rearrangement uses TRBV4-1 and TRBJ1-6; 8 bases map to TRBD1. Germline assignment: CDR1 MGHRA and CDR2 YSYEKL. V was clipped by 0 bases and J by 11 bases; unmatched bases: 6. The CDR3 totals 15 residues. The CDR3 reads CASSQDSGGRTPLHF. The DNA of the CDR3 is TGCGCCAGCAGCCAAGACTCAGGGGGCCGGACACCCCTCCACTTT.

V usage is TRBV19 and J usage is TRBJ2-2, with 12 nucleotides matching TRBD2. Trimming took 6 bases from V and 3 from J; bases not matched to a gene: 5. CDR1 is LNHDA and CDR2 is SQIVND in the germline V gene (reference sequence). This CDR3 comprises 16 residues. The CDR3 spells CASSGRLAGDTGELFF. The CDR3 nucleotides read TGTGCCAGTAGCGGAAGACTAGCGGGGGACACCGGGGAGCTGTTTTTT.

In its sample, this clone was seen a few times. CDR3 amino acids: CASLPGLRTDTQYF. The CDR3 DNA reads as TGTGCCAGCCTCCCAGGACTTCGCACAGATACGCAGTATTTT. This chain joins TRBV27 and TRBJ2-3; D might be TRBD2 (5 bases). V lost 8 bases and J lost 1, with 13 bases in between. The length of the CDR3 is 14 residues. CDR1 MNHEY and CDR2 SMNVEV come from the germline V gene (reference sequence).

This chain uses TRBV7-3 with TRBJ1-3, with 7 bases identical to TRBD1. J lost 1 base, V lost 4 bases, and 4 bases had no gene match. This CDR3 is 15 amino acids long. CDR1 SGHTA and CDR2 FQGTGA come from the germline V gene. CDR3 nucleotide sequence: TGTGCCAGCAGCTATTCGACAGGGTCTGGAAACACCATATATTTT. Protein: CASSYSTGSGNTIYF. The variable domain in full, completed from reference TRBV7-3 and TRBJ1-3, reads GAGVSQTPSNKVTEKGKYVELRCDPISGHTALYWYRQSLGQGPEFLIYFQGTGAADDSGLPNDRFFAVRPEGSVSTLKIQRTERGDSAVYLCASSYSTGSGNTIYFGEGSWLTVV.

The chain is built from TRBV7-8 and TRBJ1-1; D may be TRBD1 (6 bases). V was pared by 5 bases and J by 0 bases, with 10 bases between. The CDR3 totals 14 residues. Germline V gene lookup returns CDR1 SGHVS and CDR2 FQNEAQ. The CDR3 sequence: CASSRRGLNTEAFF. CDR3 in DNA: TGTGCCAGCAGCCGGAGGGGGTTGAACACTGAAGCTTTCTTT.

This chain connects TRBV2 to TRBJ1-4, with D possibly TRBD1 on 5 matching bases. Germline V gene sequence: CDR1 SNHLY, CDR2 FYNNEI. CDR3 size: 16 residues. Trimming took 7 bases from V and 5 from J, leaving 20 bases between them. In DNA form, the CDR3 reads TGTGCCAGCAAGACTGTAGGCTCAGGGAGGAATGAAAAACTGTTTTTT. This encodes CASKTVGSGRNEKLFF.

The chain links TRBV27 to TRBJ1-6; D not certain. This CDR3 has 16 amino acids. Per germline, CDR1 MNHEY and CDR2 SMNVEV (reference sequence). The V and J ends lost 3 bases and 3 bases respectively, with 12 bases between them. The CDR3 sequence: CASSLDPRNYNSPLHF. Here the CDR3 DNA reads TGTGCCAGCAGTTTGGATCCGCGTAACTATAATTCACCCCTCCACTTT.

The chain joins TRBV6-5 to TRBJ2-3; D unresolved. The CDR3 totals 16 residues. Deletions cut 0 bases from V and 0 bases from J, with 10 bases between. In germline, CDR1 is MNHEY, CDR2 SVGAGI. This CDR3 reads CASSYSRVTSTDTQYF. For the CDR3, the DNA is TGTGCCAGCAGTTACTCTCGAGTCACTAGCACAGATACGCAGTATTTT.

The chain joins TRBV7-3 to TRBJ1-1; D remains ambiguous. Germline CDR1 is SGHTA and CDR2 is FQGTGA. The length of the CDR3 is 10 residues. Between the trimmed V and J ends, which lost 4 bases and 8 bases, there was a span of 5 bases. CDR3 DNA sequence: TGTGCCAGCAGCTCAAACGAAGCTTTCTTT. The encoded protein is CASSSNEAFF.

To note about this clone: Other DNA variants within this sample encode the same CDR3. The chain joins TRBV7-2 to TRBJ2-1, with 8 bases identical to TRBD2. Germline loops: CDR1 SGHTA, CDR2 FQGNSA. This CDR3 spans 16 amino acids. V lost 5 bases to trimming and J lost 0 bases; unmatched junction nucleotides: 6. The DNA for the CDR3 is TGTGCCAGCAGCCGGGGGGGGGCGGTCTCCTACAATGAGCAGTTCTTC. It translates to CASSRGGAVSYNEQFF.

V usage is TRBV7-9 and J usage is TRBJ1-3; D call uncertain. The germline V gene has CDR1 SEHNR and CDR2 FQNEAQ (reference sequence). The V end lost 4 bases, the J end lost 4 bases, and 11 bases lay between the germline ends. The CDR3 loop spans 14 amino acids. The CDR3 bases are TGTGCCAGCAGCTCCTCCCGGGGAGGAAACACCATATATTTT. Translating it yields CASSSSRGGNTIYF.

CDR3 nucleotides: TGTGCCAGCAGTGAAGCCGGGACAGGGAAAAAACTGTTTTTT. This codes for CASSEAGTGKKLFF. The chain joins TRBV2 to TRBJ1-4; TRBD1 matches 9 bases. CDR1 and CDR2 from the germline V gene are SNHLY and FYNNEI. Germline trimming cut 0 bases from V and 9 bases from J; bases unmatched to any gene: 2. The CDR3 totals 14 residues.

CDR3 amino acids: CASSPPGTVAEAFF. Here the CDR3 DNA reads TGTGCCAGCTCACCACCGGGGACAGTGGCTGAAGCTTTCTTT. The chain uses TRBV18 and TRBJ1-1; 7 nucleotides align to TRBD1. Germline loops: CDR1 KGHSH, CDR2 LQKENI. Trimming took 0 bases from V and 6 from J; bases not matched to a gene: 4. The CDR3 covers 14 residues.

The rearrangement links TRBV7-2 to TRBJ1-5, with D possibly TRBD1 on 5 matching bases. This CDR3 is 14 amino acids long. Germline V gene data show CDR1 as SGHTA and CDR2 as FQGNSA. Trimming left V 3 bases short and J 6 bases short, with 12 bases between. In DNA, the CDR3 is TGTGCCAGCAGCTTGGGCAGGGAGGGTCAGCCCCAGCATTTT. Translated, it gives CASSLGREGQPQHF.

This rearrangement joins TRBV27 to TRBJ2-6, with TRBD1 matching 11 bases. The CDR3 loop spans 20 amino acids. The V and J ends lost 1 base and 1 base, in that order; junction bases with no gene match: 9. Germline V gives CDR1 MNHEY, CDR2 SMNVEV (reference sequence). CDR3 protein: CASSLLIRGQGASGANVLTF. CDR3 sequence (DNA): TGTGCCAGCAGTTTATTGATTCGTGGACAGGGGGCATCTGGGGCCAACGTCCTGACTTTC.